This entry features one TCR beta chain sequence. Its target is unknown. One junction end disagrees with the germline gene, perhaps due to a read error. The CDR3 is 17 amino acids. CDR1 is SGHTA and CDR2 is FQGNSA in the germline V gene. This record comes from a study of cytomegalovirus exposure and HLA in healthy donors. Study context: Around 86 million unique TCRs, all from HLA-typed donors, were included in an early release of the data.

Study results and limitations: Versus the approximately 700-donor mean, an Asian-associated ancestry cluster reportedly showed fewer N-insertions in a later analysis.

Primers: 60 Vbeta forward and 13 Jbeta reverse. Profiling relied on immunoSEQ multiplex PCR, and the TCRdb table lists in-frame clones only, not all of them. The table records 85,000 to 120,000 clones, roughly 82% of them present only once. The sequence was obtained from a man in his fifties in good health and CMV-seronegative. The chain combines TRBV7-2 with TRBJ1-6; 7 bases match TRBD1. Material: PBMCs. CDR3 sequence (DNA): TGTGCCAGCAGCCTAGCCGGTCTTCGGCAGGGGGATTCACCCCTCCACTTT. Translation gives CASSLAGLRQGDSPLHF.